The 27 T cell receptor beta chains below come from one sample, sequenced in a study of cytotoxic CD8 clonotypes in ibrutinib-treated CLL. The repertoire was sequenced with immunoSEQ multiplex PCR; TCRdb's copy has only in-frame clones and lacks some. The sample contains over 70,000 clones, roughly 77% of which appear only once. The sample here was PBMCs, taken after 12 months of ibrutinib treatment. Receptors originate from a human donor with chronic lymphocytic leukemia.

The J gene is TRBJ2-3, the V gene TRBV9; a weak D match, TRBD2 (7 bases). The germline V and J ends were trimmed by 4 bases and 0 bases, with 15 bases remaining between them. This CDR3 spans 16 amino acids. Germline CDR1 SGDLS, CDR2 YYNGEE. The CDR3 bases are TGTGCCAGCAGCCTAAGGGGGGGCACTAGCACAGATACGCAGTATTTT. This translates into CASSLRGGTSTDTQYF.

The sample holds many counts of this clone. The V and J genes are TRBV9 and TRBJ1-5, with D unclear. Trimming removed 4 bases at V and 3 bases at J, with 11 bases between. The CDR3 runs to 14 residues. Germline V lookup: CDR1 SGDLS, CDR2 YYNGEE. CDR3 sequence reads: CASSPSPFNQPQHF. CDR3 nucleotides: TGTGCCAGCAGCCCCAGTCCTTTCAATCAGCCCCAGCATTTT.

The chain uses TRBV28 and TRBJ1-5; D possibly corresponds to TRBD1 (5 bases). Germline V lookup: CDR1 MDHEN, CDR2 SYDVKM. CDR3 length: 17 residues. V was shortened by 1 base and J by 6 bases, with 19 bases between the two germline ends. In nucleotides, the CDR3 is TGTGCCAGCAGTTTATTACCCGGACGAGAGGGGCGTCAGCCCCAGCATTTT. As protein: CASSLLPGREGRQPQHF.

This clone was counted a few times. The chain carries TRBV19 and TRBJ1-1; D remains ambiguous. Germline lookup yields CDR1 LNHDA and CDR2 SQIVND (reference sequence). The CDR3 is 15 residues long. V was pared by 7 bases and J by 0 bases, with 15 bases between. CDR3 sequence reads: CASTEGGIMNTEAFF. CDR3 DNA: TGTGCCAGTACAGAAGGCGGAATCATGAACACTGAAGCTTTCTTT.

The chain carries TRBV5-1 and TRBJ2-5, with a weak D call TRBD1 (5 bases). With 0 bases removed from V and 0 bases from J, the gap between germline ends came to 6 bases. CDR3 size: 14 residues. CDR1 SGHRS and CDR2 YFSETQ come from the germline V gene. The CDR3 DNA reads as TGCGCCAGCAGCTTGGGACAGTACCAAGAGACCCAGTACTTC. It specifies CASSLGQYQETQYF.

The chain has TRBV5-1 and TRBJ1-2, with D uncertain. Looked up from germline, CDR1 is SGHRS and CDR2 is YFSETQ. This CDR3 contains 13 residues. Trimming cost V 4 bases and J 9 bases, with 16 bases left between them. CDR3 in amino acids: CASSTQSGNSYTF. The CDR3 DNA sequence: TGCGCCAGCAGCACCCAATCGGGCAACAGCTACACCTTC.

The gene calls are TRBV4-2 and TRBJ2-6; 8 positions match TRBD2. Germline CDR1 reads LGHNA; CDR2 reads YNFKEQ. CDR3 length equals 18 residues. J was trimmed by 3 bases and V by 1 base; bases with no gene match: 8. The CDR3 region has the DNA TGTGCCAGCAGCCAAGGGGTGGTAGCGGGATTTGGGGCCAACGTCCTGACTTTC. It translates to CASSQGVVAGFGANVLTF.

This chain uses TRBV5-6 with TRBJ1-6, with TRBD1 matching 7 bases. Per the germline V gene, CDR1 is SGHDT and CDR2 is YYEEEE. The CDR3 consists of 14 residues. After removal of 0 bases from V and 15 bases from J, the junction contained 9 bases not matched to a gene. In DNA form, the CDR3 reads TGTGCCAGCAGCTTGGCGGACAGGCCCCCACACCTCCACTTT. It encodes CASSLADRPPHLHF.

The V and J genes are TRBV20-1 and TRBJ1-2; perhaps TRBD1 as D (5 bases). The CDR3 contains 11 residues. Germline assignment: CDR1 DFQATT and CDR2 SNEGSKA (reference sequence). CDR3 nucleotides: TGCGCGGAGGGGCAGATCTATGGCTACACCTTC. It codes for CAEGQIYGYTF.

By frequency in the sample, this clone is medium-sized. This chain connects TRBV6-5 to TRBJ1-4, with 12 bases lining up with TRBD1. The CDR3 totals 16 residues. The J segment lost 8 bases and the V segment lost 4 bases, leaving 8 bases of the junction unmatched. In germline, CDR1 is MNHEY, CDR2 SVGAGI. CDR3 in DNA: TGTGCCAGCAGTTCGGGACAGGGGGCGGTAGTGGAAAAACTGTTTTTT. This sequence encodes CASSSGQGAVVEKLFF.

The chain employs TRBV10-3 and TRBJ1-1; tentatively, D is TRBD1 (5 bases). This CDR3 has 14 amino acids. The germline gives CDR1 ENHRY, CDR2 SYGVKD. V was cut by 2 bases and J by 0 bases, with 7 bases left in between. The CDR3 DNA reads TGTGCCATCAGTGAGGCAGGGATGAACACTGAAGCTTTCTTT. Its translation is CAISEAGMNTEAFF.

The chain is built from TRBV7-3 and TRBJ1-1; 7 positions match TRBD1. The CDR3 sequence is 13 residues long. Germline CDR1 reads SGHTA; CDR2 reads FQGTGA. J lost 3 bases, V lost 3 bases, and 1 base had no gene match. CDR3 amino acids: CASSFGQDTEAFF. DNA for the CDR3: TGTGCCAGCAGCTTCGGACAGGACACTGAAGCTTTCTTT. Using reference TRBV7-3 and TRBJ1-1 for the parts outside the CDR3, the full variable domain is GAGVSQTPSNKVTEKGKYVELRCDPISGHTALYWYRQSLGQGPEFLIYFQGTGAADDSGLPNDRFFAVRPEGSVSTLKIQRTERGDSAVYLCASSFGQDTEAFFGQGTRLTVV.

The chain recombines TRBV7-9 with TRBJ2-2; D gene uncertain. Germline V gene lookup returns CDR1 SEHNR and CDR2 FQNEAQ (reference sequence). V shed 3 bases and J shed 7 bases, with 3 bases lying between them. This CDR3 contains 11 residues. The CDR3 is CASSFGGELFF. Written as DNA, the CDR3 is TGTGCCAGCAGCTTTGGCGGGGAGCTGTTTTTT. The complete variable domain, with remaining parts taken from reference TRBV7-9 and TRBJ2-2, reads DTGVSQNPRHKITKRGQNVTFRCDPISEHNRLYWYRQTLGQGPEFLTYFQNEAQLEKSRLLSDRFSAERPKGSFSTLEIQRTEQGDSAMYLCASSFGGELFFGEGSRLTVL.

This clone has more than one count but fewer than ten. The chain is built from TRBV6-5 and TRBJ2-5; possibly TRBD1 or TRBD2 for D (5 bases each). There are 11 residues in the CDR3. In germline, CDR1 is MNHEY, CDR2 SVGAGI. V was trimmed by 10 bases and J by 7 bases, leaving 13 bases between them. CDR3 region: CATQSRGTQYF. As DNA, the CDR3 is TGTGCCACCCAGTCGAGGGGGACCCAGTACTTC.

This clone has a handful of counts. This chain links TRBV27 with TRBJ1-6, with 8 bases that match TRBD1. This CDR3 region has 15 residues. The V segment lost 2 bases and the J segment 9 bases; nucleotides outside the gene matches: 6. CDR1 is MNHEY and CDR2 is SMNVEV in the germline V gene (reference sequence). CDR3 sequence reads: CASSLSMDRVSPLHF. The CDR3 DNA is TGTGCCAGCAGTTTAAGTATGGACAGGGTTTCACCCCTCCACTTT.

The chain has TRBV9 and TRBJ2-3, with TRBD2 as a possible D gene (7 bases). The CDR3 has 14 residues. The V end lost 2 bases, the J end lost 2 bases, and 9 bases lay between the germline ends. Germline assignment: CDR1 SGDLS and CDR2 YYNGEE. CDR3 bases: TGTGCCAGCAGCGTCCGGGGGGCCACAGATACGCAGTATTTT. Protein sequence: CASSVRGATDTQYF.

The chain has TRBV6-1 and TRBJ2-3, with no clear D. Per the germline V gene, CDR1 is MNHNS and CDR2 is SASEGT. CDR3 length: 13 residues. The germline V and J ends were trimmed by 1 base and 5 bases, with 7 bases remaining between them. The CDR3, as DNA: TGTGCCAGCAGTGAAGGGTTGGGAGATACGCAGTATTTT. Translation gives CASSEGLGDTQYF.

The gene calls are TRBV4-2 and TRBJ1-2; no clear D. Trimming left V 8 bases short and J 6 bases short, with 10 bases between. CDR3 length: 11 amino acids. CDR1 LGHNA and CDR2 YNFKEQ come from the germline V gene. The CDR3 nucleotides are TGTGCCAGCCGAATTGGGGATGGCTACACCTTC. As protein: CASRIGDGYTF.

The rearrangement uses TRBV7-2 and TRBJ1-2; D perhaps matches TRBD1 (6 bases). With 0 bases removed from V and 5 bases from J, the gap between germline ends came to 10 bases. The CDR3 is 14 residues long. The germline CDR1 and CDR2 sequences are SGHTA and FQGNSA. The CDR3, as DNA: TGTGCCAGCAGCTTAGCGGTGGGACAATATGGCTACACCTTC. This sequence encodes CASSLAVGQYGYTF. Full variable domain (remainder filled in from reference TRBV7-2 and TRBJ1-2): GAGVSQSPSNKVTEKGKDVELRCDPISGHTALYWYRQSLGQGLEFLIYFQGNSAPDKSGLPSDRFSAERTGGSVSTLTIQRTQQEDSAVYLCASSLAVGQYGYTFGSGTRLTVV.

The chain recombines TRBV2 with TRBJ2-2, with D perhaps matching TRBD1 or TRBD2 (5 bases each). Trimming stripped 6 bases from V and 7 bases from J, with 12 bases between. The CDR3 length is 13 residues. Looked up from germline, CDR1 is SNHLY and CDR2 is FYNNEI. CDR3 residues: CASRTGAIGELFF. CDR3 nucleotide sequence: TGTGCCAGCAGGACCGGGGCAATCGGGGAGCTGTTTTTT.

The V and J genes are TRBV7-9 and TRBJ1-2; 9 bases are shared with TRBD1. This CDR3 has 14 residues. V gave up 5 bases and J gave up 5 bases; unmatched junction bases: 6. Germline CDR1 reads SEHNR; CDR2 reads FQNEAQ (reference sequence). CDR3 residues: CASSRQGGTYGYTF. In DNA form, the CDR3 reads TGTGCCAGCAGCCGACAGGGGGGGACTTATGGCTACACCTTC.

The V gene is TRBV23-1, the J gene TRBJ1-1; unclear D gene. TRBV23-1 is noted as an ORF with a role that remains uncertain. V was trimmed by 1 base and J by 3 bases, leaving 3 bases between them. The CDR3 totals 12 residues. In DNA, the CDR3 is TGCGCCAGCAGTCAATGGGACACTGAAGCTTTCTTT. It specifies CASSQWDTEAFF.

This clone was found a few times. The rearrangement links TRBV7-2 to TRBJ2-2, with D possibly being TRBD1 or TRBD2 (5 bases each). Trimming left V 5 bases short and J 1 base short, with 8 bases between. Per germline, CDR1 SGHTA and CDR2 FQGNSA. The CDR3 loop spans 14 amino acids. The CDR3 nucleotides read TGTGCCAGCAGCGGAGGACAGAACACCGGGGAGCTGTTTTTT. Translation gives CASSGGQNTGELFF.

The chain uses TRBV7-6 and TRBJ2-5, with 14 bases identical to TRBD2. CDR1 and CDR2 from the germline V gene are SGHVS and FNYEAQ. V was pared by 5 bases and J by 9 bases, with 11 bases of the junction left unmatched. CDR3 length: 16 residues. As DNA, the CDR3 is TGTGCCAGCAGCCCCCGACTAGCGGGAGGGCAGGTGGCCCAGTACTTC. Protein sequence: CASSPRLAGGQVAQYF.

J is TRBJ2-7 and V is TRBV5-6, with 15 positions matching TRBD2. Germline CDR1 is SGHDT and CDR2 is YYEEEE. Unmatched junction bases numbered 8, after V lost 4 bases and J lost 6 bases. The length of the CDR3 is 16 residues. Written as DNA, the CDR3 is TGTGCCAGCAGCCCTGTTGGACTAGCGGGAGGGACCGAGCAGTACTTC. Residues: CASSPVGLAGGTEQYF.

The CDR3 loop is CASSLGSWGPDYGYTF. The CDR3 coding sequence is TGTGCCAGCAGCTTAGGGAGTTGGGGGCCTGACTATGGCTACACCTTC. The chain has TRBV7-9 and TRBJ1-2; maybe TRBD1 (6 bases). The CDR3 contains 16 residues. V shed 1 base and J shed 3 bases, with 15 bases lying between them. Germline V lookup: CDR1 SEHNR, CDR2 FQNEAQ (reference sequence). The full variable domain, its missing parts supplied by reference TRBV7-9 and TRBJ1-2, is DTGVSQNPRHKITKRGQNVTFRCDPISEHNRLYWYRQTLGQGPEFLTYFQNEAQLEKSRLLSDRFSAERPKGSFSTLEIQRTEQGDSAMYLCASSLGSWGPDYGYTFGSGTRLTVV.

The CDR3 DNA is TGTGCCTCGGGTCTCTCCTACGAGCAGTACTTC. This encodes CASGLSYEQYF. V is TRBV27 and J is TRBJ2-7; no clear D. The V gene's germline CDR1 is MNHEY and CDR2 SMNVEV (reference sequence). V gave up 11 bases and J gave up 0 bases, with 8 bases separating them. This CDR3 comprises 11 residues.